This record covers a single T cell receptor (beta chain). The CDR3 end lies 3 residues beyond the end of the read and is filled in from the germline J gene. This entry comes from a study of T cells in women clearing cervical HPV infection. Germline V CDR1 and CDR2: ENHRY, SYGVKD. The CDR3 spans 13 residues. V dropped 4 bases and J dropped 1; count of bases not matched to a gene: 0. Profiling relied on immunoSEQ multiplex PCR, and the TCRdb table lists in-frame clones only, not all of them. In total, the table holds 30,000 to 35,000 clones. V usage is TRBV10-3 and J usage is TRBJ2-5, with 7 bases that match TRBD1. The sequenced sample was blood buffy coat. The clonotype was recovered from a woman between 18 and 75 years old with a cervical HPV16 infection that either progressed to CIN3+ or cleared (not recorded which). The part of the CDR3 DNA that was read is TGTGCCATCAGTGGACAGGGCCAAGAGACC. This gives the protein CAISGQGQET. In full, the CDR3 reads CAISGQGQETQYF.